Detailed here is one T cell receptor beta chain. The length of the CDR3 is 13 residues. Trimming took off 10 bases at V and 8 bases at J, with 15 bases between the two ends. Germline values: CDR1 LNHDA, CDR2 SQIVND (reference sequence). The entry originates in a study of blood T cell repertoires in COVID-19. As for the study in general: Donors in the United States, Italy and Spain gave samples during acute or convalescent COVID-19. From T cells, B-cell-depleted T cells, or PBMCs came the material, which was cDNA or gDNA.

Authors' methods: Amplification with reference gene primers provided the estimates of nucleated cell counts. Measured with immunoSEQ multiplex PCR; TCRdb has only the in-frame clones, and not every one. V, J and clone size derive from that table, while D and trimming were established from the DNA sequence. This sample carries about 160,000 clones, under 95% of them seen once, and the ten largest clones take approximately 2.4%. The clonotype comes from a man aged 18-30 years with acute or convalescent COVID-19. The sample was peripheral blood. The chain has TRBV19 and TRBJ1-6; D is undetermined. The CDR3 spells CATAGSADSPLHF. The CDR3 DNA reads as TGTGCCACCGCCGGGTCAGCGGATTCACCCCTCCACTTT.